The present entry profiles one TCR beta chain with its context. The antigen is undetermined. Profiling relied on immunoSEQ multiplex PCR, and the TCRdb table lists in-frame clones only, not all of them. The sample lists 100,000 or so clones, approximately 90% occurring once. This entry belongs to a study of T cell responses to AZD1222 COVID-19 vaccine. Study at large: Combined were second doses at about 4 or about 12 weeks.

This CDR3 contains 13 residues. Germline V CDR1 and CDR2: SQVTM, ANQGSEA. Trimming cost V 2 bases and J 4 bases; bases outside gene matches: 4. Study findings and constraints: Of spike-specific TCRs, nearly half reportedly target regions left unmutated in variants. AZD1222 recipients seropositive at baseline numbered only six or seven. Repertoires were obtained solely post-peak T cell response.

This sequence was found in an adult in good health. This chain links TRBV29-1 with TRBJ2-5; the match to TRBD1 covers 7 bases. The sample was peripheral blood, taken on day 0 of AZD1222 vaccination. CDR3 bases: TGCAGCGTTGAAATGGGACAGCCAGAGACCCAGTACTTC. Encoded protein: CSVEMGQPETQYF.